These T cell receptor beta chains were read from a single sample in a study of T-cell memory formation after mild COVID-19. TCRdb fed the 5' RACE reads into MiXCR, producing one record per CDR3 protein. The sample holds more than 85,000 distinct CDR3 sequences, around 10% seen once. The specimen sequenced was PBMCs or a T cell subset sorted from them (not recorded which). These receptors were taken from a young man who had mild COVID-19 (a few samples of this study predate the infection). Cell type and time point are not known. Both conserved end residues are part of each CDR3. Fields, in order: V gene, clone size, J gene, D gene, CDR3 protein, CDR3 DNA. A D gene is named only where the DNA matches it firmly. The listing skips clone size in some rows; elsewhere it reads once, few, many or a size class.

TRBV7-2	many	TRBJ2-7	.	CASSSGVYEQYF	TGTGCCAGCAGCTCCGGGGTCTACGAGCAGTACTTC
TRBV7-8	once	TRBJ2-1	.	CASSQTGGYEQFF	TGTGCCAGCAGCCAAACAGGCGGCTATGAGCAGTTCTTC
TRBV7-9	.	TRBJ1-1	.	CASSFTRGEAFF	TGTGCCAGCAGCTTTACACGAGGTGAAGCTTTCTTT
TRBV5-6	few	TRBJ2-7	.	CASSLGGGHYEQYF	TGTGCCAGCAGCTTGGGCGGGGGCCACTACGAGCAGTACTTC
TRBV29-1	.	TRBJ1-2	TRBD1	CSDLGQENANYGYTF	TGCAGCGACCTTGGACAGGAGAATGCTAACTATGGCTACACCTTC
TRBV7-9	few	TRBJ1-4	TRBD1	CASSFFRTGEDEKLFF	TGTGCCAGCAGCTTCTTCCGGACAGGGGAAGATGAAAAACTGTTTTTT
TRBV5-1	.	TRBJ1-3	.	CASSLGAGGRSGNTIYF	TGCGCCAGCAGCTTGGGGGCCGGGGGCCGCTCTGGAAACACCATATATTTT
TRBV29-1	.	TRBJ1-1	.	CSVGKNTEAFF	TGCAGCGTTGGTAAGAACACTGAAGCTTTCTTT
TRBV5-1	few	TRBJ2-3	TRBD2	CASSHIAGRTDTQYF	TGCGCCAGCAGCCACATAGCGGGGCGCACAGATACGCAGTATTTT
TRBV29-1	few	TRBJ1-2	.	CSVPGRVHYGYTF	TGCAGCGTGCCGGGGAGGGTACACTATGGCTACACCTTC
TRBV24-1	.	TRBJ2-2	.	CATSDPDRTGELFF	TGTGCCACCAGTGATCCGGACAGAACCGGGGAGCTGTTTTTT
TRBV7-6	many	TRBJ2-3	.	CASSLGGAADTQYF	TGTGCCAGCAGCTTAGGGGGTGCGGCAGATACGCAGTATTTT
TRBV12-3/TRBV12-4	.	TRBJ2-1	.	CASSPRGDTYNEQFF	TGTGCCAGCAGTCCCCGCGGGGACACCTACAATGAGCAGTTCTTC
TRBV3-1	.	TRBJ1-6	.	CASSQVQGGGSPLHF	TGTGCCAGCAGCCAAGTGCAGGGCGGTGGTTCACCCCTCCACTTT
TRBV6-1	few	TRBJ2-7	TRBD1	CASSEEGTAADEQYF	TGTGCCAGCAGTGAAGAGGGGACAGCCGCGGACGAGCAGTACTTC
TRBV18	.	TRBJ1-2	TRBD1	CASSPDRAVGYTF	TGTGCCAGCTCACCAGACAGGGCGGTTGGCTACACCTTC
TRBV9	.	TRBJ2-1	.	CASSEGRGRSEQFF	TGTGCCAGTTCAGAGGGAAGGGGTCGGAGTGAGCAGTTCTTC
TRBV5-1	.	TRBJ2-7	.	CASSLDEGRGDYEQYF	TGCGCCAGCAGCTTGGATGAGGGCAGGGGTGACTACGAGCAGTACTTC
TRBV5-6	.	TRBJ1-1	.	CASSPGNRANTEAFF	TGTGCCAGCAGTCCAGGGAACCGGGCCAACACTGAAGCTTTCTTT
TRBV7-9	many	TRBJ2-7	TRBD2	CASSSAGGASSYEQYF	TGTGCCAGCAGCTCAGCCGGGGGGGCCAGCTCCTACGAGCAGTACTTC
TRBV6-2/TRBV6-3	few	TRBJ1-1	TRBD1	CASSLDRGQVNTEAFF	TGTGCCAGCAGCCTTGACAGGGGGCAGGTGAACACTGAAGCTTTCTTT
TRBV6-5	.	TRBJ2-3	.	CASTPTPGTDTQYF	TGTGCCAGCACCCCAACACCGGGCACAGATACGCAGTATTTT
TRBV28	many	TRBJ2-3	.	CASSFLSGTDTQYF	TGTGCCAGCAGTTTTCTTTCGGGCACAGATACGCAGTATTTT
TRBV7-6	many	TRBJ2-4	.	CASSPGGLLLAKNIQYF	TGTGCCAGCAGCCCAGGGGGACTACTTCTAGCCAAAAACATTCAGTACTTC